The entry that follows covers one T cell receptor beta chain sequence. This sample was taken from a study of blood T cells in healthy people across ages. There are 18 residues in the CDR3. In germline, CDR1 is MNHNS, CDR2 SASEGT. The germline V and J ends were trimmed by 2 bases and 10 bases, with 28 bases remaining between them. Primers used in a second PCR of roughly 7 to 12 cycles were a sample-barcoded 5' primer and a J-beta primer mix. One entry per CDR3 protein results from TCRdb running MiXCR on the 5' RACE reads. The table shows hundreds of thousands of distinct CDR3 sequences, with about 32% occurring only once.

The clonotype originates from a woman older than 75 in good health. J is TRBJ2-3 and V is TRBV6-1; D assignment may be TRBD1 or TRBD2 (6 bases each). The sample consisted of blood. CDR3 loop: CASSETRQSWGDTDAQYF. CDR3 bases: TGTGCCAGCAGTGAAACAAGACAGTCGTGGGGGGACACGGATGCGCAGTATTTT.